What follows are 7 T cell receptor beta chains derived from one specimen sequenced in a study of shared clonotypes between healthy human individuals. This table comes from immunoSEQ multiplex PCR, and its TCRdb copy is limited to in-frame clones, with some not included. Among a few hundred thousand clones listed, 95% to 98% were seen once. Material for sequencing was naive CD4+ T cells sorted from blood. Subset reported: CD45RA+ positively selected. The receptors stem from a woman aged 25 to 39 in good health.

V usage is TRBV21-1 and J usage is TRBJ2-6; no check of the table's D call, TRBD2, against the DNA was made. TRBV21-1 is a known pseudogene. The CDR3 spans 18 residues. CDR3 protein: CASSPRAGGADGANVLTF. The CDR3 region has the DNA TGTGCCAGCAGCCCCAGGGCGGGGGGCGCCGATGGGGCCAACGTCCTGACTTTC.

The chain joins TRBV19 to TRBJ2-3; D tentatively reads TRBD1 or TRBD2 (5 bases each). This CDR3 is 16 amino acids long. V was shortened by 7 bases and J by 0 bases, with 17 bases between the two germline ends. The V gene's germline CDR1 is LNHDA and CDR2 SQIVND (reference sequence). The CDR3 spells CASTLRGYPSTDTQYF. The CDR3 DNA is TGTGCCAGTACCCTACGGGGCTACCCTAGCACAGATACGCAGTATTTT.

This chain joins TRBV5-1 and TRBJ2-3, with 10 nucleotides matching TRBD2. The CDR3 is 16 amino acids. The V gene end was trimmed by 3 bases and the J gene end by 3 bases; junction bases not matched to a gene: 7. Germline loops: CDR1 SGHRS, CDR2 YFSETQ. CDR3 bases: TGCGCCAGCAGCTCCTCTAGCGGGAGAAGTACAGATACGCAGTATTTT. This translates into CASSSSSGRSTDTQYF.

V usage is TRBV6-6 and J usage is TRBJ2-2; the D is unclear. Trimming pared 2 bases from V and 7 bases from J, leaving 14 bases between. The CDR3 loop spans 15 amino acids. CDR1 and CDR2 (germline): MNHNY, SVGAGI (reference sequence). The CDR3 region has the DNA TGTGCCAGCAGTTACGAAGGCGGCCGTTTCGGGGAGCTGTTTTTT. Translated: CASSYEGGRFGELFF.

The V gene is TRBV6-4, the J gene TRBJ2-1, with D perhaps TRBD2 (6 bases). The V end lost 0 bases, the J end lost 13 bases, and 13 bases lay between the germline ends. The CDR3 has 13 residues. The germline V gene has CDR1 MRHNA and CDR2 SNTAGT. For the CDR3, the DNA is TGTGCCAGCAGTGACTCTGCGGCGGGGTTACAGTTCTTC. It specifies CASSDSAAGLQFF.

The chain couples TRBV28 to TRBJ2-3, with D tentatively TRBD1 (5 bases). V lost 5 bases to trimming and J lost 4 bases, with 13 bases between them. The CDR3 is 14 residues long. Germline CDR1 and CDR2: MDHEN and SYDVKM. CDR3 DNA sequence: TGTGCCAGCAGTGACTCAGCAGGGTCAGATACGCAGTATTTT. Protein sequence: CASSDSAGSDTQYF.

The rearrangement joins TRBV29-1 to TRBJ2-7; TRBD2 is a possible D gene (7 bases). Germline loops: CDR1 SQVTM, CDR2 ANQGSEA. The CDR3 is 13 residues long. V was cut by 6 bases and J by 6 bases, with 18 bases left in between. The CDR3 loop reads CSVQRGASAEQYF. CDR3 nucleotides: TGCAGCGTCCAACGGGGGGCTAGCGCCGAGCAGTACTTC.